What follows are 12 T cell receptor beta chains derived from one specimen sequenced in a study of STAT5B mutations in CD4+ large granular lymphocyte leukemia. TCRdb's copy holds only in-frame clones and misses some; the assay was immunoSEQ multiplex PCR. The data contain tens of thousands of clones, roughly 79% of them singletons. Sequences were obtained from CD4+ T cells from blood buffy coats. The receptor set was obtained from a human donor in good health.

The V call is TRBV14, the J call TRBJ1-1, with D unresolved. CDR3 length: 15 amino acids. V lost 1 base and J 4 bases, leaving 13 bases between the germline ends. Germline CDR1 and CDR2: SGHDN and FVKESK. CDR3 DNA: TGTGCCAGCAGCCAAGGCGCAGCGTGGGGCACTGAAGCTTTCTTT. As protein: CASSQGAAWGTEAFF. The full variable domain, in which reference TRBV14 and TRBJ1-1 provide the parts outside the CDR3, is EAGVTQFPSHSVIEKGQTVTLRCDPISGHDNLYWYRRVMGKEIKFLLHFVKESKQDESGMPNNRFLAERTGGTYSTLKVQPAELEDSGVYFCASSQGAAWGTEAFFGQGTRLTVV.

The chain couples TRBV27 to TRBJ2-6, with no clear D. Trimming stripped 1 base from V and 1 base from J, with 14 bases between. The CDR3 sequence is 18 residues long. Germline V gene lookup returns CDR1 MNHEY and CDR2 SMNVEV (reference sequence). The CDR3 here is CASSLLMWSESGANVLTF. As DNA, the CDR3 is TGTGCCAGCAGTTTATTGATGTGGTCTGAGTCTGGGGCCAACGTCCTGACTTTC. The full variable domain, completed using reference TRBV27 and TRBJ2-6, is EAQVTQNPRYLITVTGKKLTVTCSQNMNHEYMSWYRQDPGLGLRQIYYSMNVEVTDKGDVPEGYKVSRKEKRNFPLILESPSPNQTSLYFCASSLLMWSESGANVLTFGAGSRLTVL.

In its sample, this clone was seen a few times. CDR3 DNA sequence: TGTGCCAGCAGGGGGGGACTGATCAATCAGCCCCAGCATTTT. Amino acids: CASRGGLINQPQHF. The genes are TRBV2 and TRBJ1-5; a possible D gene is TRBD1 (5 bases). Germline loops: CDR1 SNHLY, CDR2 FYNNEI. Trimming removed 6 bases from V and 3 bases from J, with 12 bases in between. The CDR3 length is 14 residues.

Only a few counts were recorded for this clone. This chain joins TRBV11-2 and TRBJ2-7, with 10 bases aligning to TRBD2. The CDR3 runs to 14 residues. Per the germline V gene, CDR1 is SGHAT and CDR2 is FQNNGV. The V gene end was trimmed by 2 bases and the J gene end by 7 bases; junction bases not matched to a gene: 5. The CDR3 spells CASSLQAGGPEQYF. The CDR3 nucleotides read TGTGCCAGCAGCTTACAAGCGGGAGGGCCTGAGCAGTACTTC. The whole variable domain, remainder taken from reference TRBV11-2 and TRBJ2-7, is EAGVAQSPRYKIIEKRQSVAFWCNPISGHATLYWYQQILGQGPKLLIQFQNNGVVDDSQLPKDRFSAERLKGVDSTLKIQPAKLEDSAVYLCASSLQAGGPEQYFGPGTRLTVT.

On this clone: One end of the junction does not line up with germline, which may come from a read error. The chain couples TRBV5-1 to TRBJ2-3; D may be TRBD2 (6 bases). Germline V lookup: CDR1 SGHRS, CDR2 YFSETQ. CDR3 length: 15 amino acids. This chain's CDR3 is CASSLSGGGTGTQYF. CDR3 coding DNA: TGCGCCAGCAGCTTGTCCGGGGGAGGCACAGGTACGCAGTATTTT.

The chain couples TRBV29-1 to TRBJ1-1, with D unclear. Germline V gene sequence: CDR1 SQVTM, CDR2 ANQGSEA. This CDR3 spans 12 amino acids. Trimming removed 6 bases at V and 1 base at J, with 9 bases between. CDR3 protein: CSVFDPNTEAFF. DNA of the CDR3: TGCAGCGTATTCGACCCGAACACTGAAGCTTTCTTT. The complete variable domain, with remaining parts taken from reference TRBV29-1 and TRBJ1-1, reads SAVISQKPSRDICQRGTSLTIQCQVDSQVTMMFWYRQQPGQSLTLIATANQGSEATYESGFVIDKFPISRPNLTFSTLTVSNMSPEDSSIYLCSVFDPNTEAFFGQGTRLTVV.

This chain uses TRBV2 with TRBJ2-2; TRBD1 aligns across 8 bases. CDR1 and CDR2 (germline): SNHLY, FYNNEI. Trimming cost V 5 bases and J 7 bases; bases outside gene matches: 6. The CDR3 is 14 residues long. The CDR3 coding sequence is TGTGCCAGCAGTTCGGACAGGGCGTACGGGGAGCTGTTTTTT. Translating gives CASSSDRAYGELFF.

Comment on this clone: Its ends do not fully match the called genes, so a read error is possible. This sequence joins TRBV7-7 and TRBJ2-5; a possible D gene is TRBD1 (6 bases). CDR1 and CDR2 (germline): SSHAT, FNYEAQ (reference sequence). The CDR3 loop spans 15 amino acids. The CDR3 spells CASSLNSGVQETQYF. The CDR3 DNA reads TGTGCTAGCAGCTTAAACTCAGGGGTCCAAGAGACCCAGTACTTC. The whole variable domain, remainder taken from reference TRBV7-7 and TRBJ2-5, is GAGVSQSPRYKVTKRGQDVTLRCDPISSHATLYWYQQALGQGPEFLTYFNYEAQPDKSGLPSDRFSAERPEGSISTLTIQRTEQRDSAMYRCASSLNSGVQETQYFGPGTRLLVL.

This clone has just one count. The J gene is TRBJ2-3, the V gene TRBV5-1, with a tentative D call TRBD2 (7 bases). Between the trimmed V and J ends, which lost 2 bases and 1 base, there was a span of 14 bases. The CDR3 length is 16 residues. Per germline, CDR1 SGHRS and CDR2 YFSETQ. This chain's CDR3 is CASSFGGGPGTDTQYF. The CDR3 DNA follows: TGCGCCAGCAGCTTTGGGGGGGGGCCTGGCACAGATACGCAGTATTTT.

This clone has a handful of counts. V and J are TRBV25-1 and TRBJ2-7, with 10 bases that match TRBD2. The J segment lost 6 bases and the V segment lost 8 bases, leaving 10 bases of the junction unmatched. CDR3 length equals 14 residues. CDR1 and CDR2 (germline): MGHDK, SYGVNS. The CDR3 here is CASGGRAGGPEQYF. DNA of the CDR3: TGTGCCAGCGGGGGTAGAGCGGGAGGGCCCGAGCAGTACTTC.

This clone has just one count. The chain is built from TRBV27 and TRBJ1-6, with D possibly TRBD1 on 6 matching bases. Germline CDR1 MNHEY, CDR2 SMNVEV (reference sequence). This CDR3 has 16 amino acids. V lost 2 bases to trimming and J lost 6 bases, with 14 bases between them. CDR3 nucleotides: TGTGCCAGCAGTTTAATACCGGGACAATCTAATTCACCCCTCCACTTT. Translating gives CASSLIPGQSNSPLHF.

In its sample, this clone was seen once. This chain links TRBV28 with TRBJ2-7, with 9 bases fitting TRBD2. The CDR3 is 16 amino acids. Germline values: CDR1 MDHEN, CDR2 SYDVKM. The V segment lost 8 bases and the J segment 4 bases; nucleotides outside the gene matches: 15. The CDR3 DNA reads TGTGCCAGCGCCCGTGACTTGGGACTAGCATCGTACGAGCAGTACTTC. Its translation: CASARDLGLASYEQYF.